A single sample gave rise to the 23 T cell receptor beta chains below, sequenced in a study of PD-1 blockade in classical Hodgkin lymphoma. Following autologous stem cell transplantation, relapse occurred in every patient, and exposure to brentuximab vedotin varied. Magnetic negative selection served to purify CD4+ T cells out of PBMCs that had been thawed. Sequencing used immunoSEQ multiplex PCR; TCRdb keeps in-frame clones, though not all of them. This table holds 25,000 to 30,000 clones, 70% to 80% found once. The specimen comprised CD4+ T cells from blood, sampled at baseline. The receptors come from a human donor with classical Hodgkin lymphoma.

V usage is TRBV10-2 and J usage is TRBJ1-6; TRBD1 matches 7 bases. Trimming took 2 bases from V and 6 from J; bases not matched to a gene: 19. CDR1 WSHSY and CDR2 SAAADI come from the germline V gene. This CDR3 has 20 residues. CDR3 sequence: CASSEPRTGFHNKPNSPLHF. The CDR3 bases are TGCGCCAGCAGTGAGCCTAGGACAGGTTTCCACAACAAACCTAATTCACCCCTCCACTTT.

The gene calls are TRBV7-2 and TRBJ1-6; TRBD1 matches 7 bases. CDR1 and CDR2 from the germline V gene are SGHTA and FQGNSA. V shed 1 base and J 7 bases; nucleotides not matched to a gene: 7. CDR3 length: 16 amino acids. The CDR3 is CASSLETNRGNSPLHF. The CDR3, as DNA: TGTGCCAGCAGCTTAGAAACTAACAGGGGAAATTCACCCCTCCACTTT.

This chain connects TRBV11-2 to TRBJ1-4; D perhaps matches TRBD1 (6 bases). There are 16 residues in the CDR3. Trimming left V 5 bases short and J 0 bases short, with 13 bases between. Germline assignment: CDR1 SGHAT and CDR2 FQNNGV. The CDR3 DNA is TGTGCCAGCAGCAAGAGAGGGGGGGCAACTAATGAAAAACTGTTTTTT. Its translation is CASSKRGGATNEKLFF. Using reference TRBV11-2 and TRBJ1-4 for the parts outside the CDR3, the full variable domain is EAGVAQSPRYKIIEKRQSVAFWCNPISGHATLYWYQQILGQGPKLLIQFQNNGVVDDSQLPKDRFSAERLKGVDSTLKIQPAKLEDSAVYLCASSKRGGATNEKLFFGSGTQLSVL.

The chain combines TRBV19 with TRBJ1-2; weak D call: TRBD1 (6 bases). The CDR3 sequence is 14 residues long. Germline V gene lookup returns CDR1 LNHDA and CDR2 SQIVND (reference sequence). Trimming left V 5 bases short and J 3 bases short, with 13 bases between. The CDR3 loop reads CASSPPTGYYGYTF. The CDR3 DNA follows: TGTGCCAGTAGTCCGCCGACAGGTTACTATGGCTACACCTTC.

DNA for the CDR3: TGTGCCAGCAGCCCCACCGTCACAGGGACAGGTTACAATGAGCAGTTCTTC. Amino acids: CASSPTVTGTGYNEQFF. This chain joins TRBV7-2 and TRBJ2-1; 8 bases align to TRBD1. The CDR3 is 17 amino acids. Germline V gene lookup returns CDR1 SGHTA and CDR2 FQGNSA. The V and J ends lost 5 bases and 4 bases, in that order; junction bases with no gene match: 13.

The count of this clone is one. The gene calls are TRBV7-2 and TRBJ1-4; D not resolved. From germline, CDR1 is SGHTA and CDR2 FQGNSA. This CDR3 is built from 13 residues. Trimming shortened V by 5 bases and J by 6 bases, and 10 bases separated the two germline ends. The CDR3: CASSPGSHEKLFF. The CDR3 region has the DNA TGTGCCAGCAGCCCCGGGTCTCATGAAAAACTGTTTTTT.

The CDR3 region has the DNA TGTGCCAGCAGTGAAAACCTATGGGACAGTGGCAATCAGCCCCAGCATTTT. It translates to CASSENLWDSGNQPQHF. This sequence joins TRBV6-1 and TRBJ1-5, with 7 bases fitting TRBD1. This CDR3 has 17 amino acids. Germline V gene lookup returns CDR1 MNHNS and CDR2 SASEGT. Trimming removed 2 bases from V and 2 bases from J; junction bases left unmatched: 9.

The table lists this clone with a few counts. The chain employs TRBV7-2 and TRBJ1-4; 7 bases match TRBD1. The V and J ends lost 5 bases and 8 bases, in that order; junction bases with no gene match: 11. Germline values: CDR1 SGHTA, CDR2 FQGNSA. This CDR3 comprises 15 residues. DNA for the CDR3: TGTGCCAGCAGCCCCAGACAGGGAAGGAGCGAAAAACTGTTTTTT. This sequence encodes CASSPRQGRSEKLFF.

The chain is built from TRBV4-2 and TRBJ2-5, with no clear D. Germline V lookup: CDR1 LGHNA, CDR2 YNFKEQ. The CDR3 loop spans 14 amino acids. The V and J ends lost 6 bases and 1 base respectively, with 12 bases between them. CDR3 residues: CASSRDQLQETQYF. The CDR3 nucleotides read TGTGCCAGCAGTCGAGACCAGCTCCAAGAGACCCAGTACTTC.

This chain joins TRBV28 and TRBJ2-7; D call uncertain. The CDR3 totals 14 residues. The V end was cut by 6 bases, the J end by 0 bases, with 12 bases between. Per the germline V gene, CDR1 is MDHEN and CDR2 is SYDVKM. CDR3 sequence reads: CASSSLLISYEQYF. CDR3 nucleotides: TGTGCCAGCAGCTCTCTTTTAATCTCCTACGAGCAGTACTTC.

This sequence joins TRBV10-1 and TRBJ1-2, with D unresolved. Germline CDR1 WNHNN, CDR2 SYGVQD (reference sequence). The ends were cut back, 9 bases at V and 5 bases at J, with 16 bases in the middle. The CDR3 spans 13 residues. CDR3 sequence (DNA): TGCGCCAGTTCCGCGGACCCCGATTATGGCTACACCTTC. It specifies CASSADPDYGYTF.

The chain combines TRBV7-2 with TRBJ2-3, with 12 bases fitting TRBD2. CDR1 is SGHTA and CDR2 is FQGNSA in the germline V gene. Germline trimming cut 2 bases from V and 4 bases from J; bases unmatched to any gene: 10. The CDR3 totals 18 residues. CDR3 nucleotides: TGTGCCAGCAGCTTATGGCTAGCGGGGGGGTTGGGATCAGATACGCAGTATTTT. Translating gives CASSLWLAGGLGSDTQYF.

The J gene is TRBJ1-6, the V gene TRBV30; the match to TRBD1 covers 8 bases. The germline CDR1 and CDR2 sequences are GTSNPN and SVGIG (reference sequence). There are 15 residues in the CDR3. After removal of 0 bases from V and 9 bases from J, the junction contained 7 bases not matched to a gene. CDR3 DNA: TGTGCCTGGAGTGTGTTAGGACAGGGACGTTCACCCCTCCACTTT. It translates to CAWSVLGQGRSPLHF.

The gene calls are TRBV28 and TRBJ1-1; D gene ambiguous. The V and J ends lost 9 bases and 1 base respectively, with 12 bases between them. CDR1 is MDHEN and CDR2 is SYDVKM in the germline V gene. The CDR3 sequence is 13 residues long. The CDR3 loop reads CASSGLRNTEAFF. In DNA, the CDR3 is TGTGCCAGTTCAGGTTTACGGAACACTGAAGCTTTCTTT.

This rearrangement joins TRBV4-1 to TRBJ2-3; no definite D call. V was clipped by 10 bases and J by 2 bases, with 19 bases between them. CDR1 is MGHRA, CDR2 YSYEKL, per germline. The CDR3 spans 15 residues. In DNA, the CDR3 is TGCGCCACCCGCCTTGTGGATCGAGACACAGATACGCAGTATTTT. Translation: CATRLVDRDTDTQYF.

The genes are TRBV6-1 and TRBJ1-6; tentative D call: TRBD1 (5 bases). V was shortened by 5 bases and J by 5 bases, with 13 bases between the two germline ends. The CDR3 covers 15 residues. Germline V gene lookup returns CDR1 MNHNS and CDR2 SASEGT. The CDR3 DNA reads TGTGCCAGCAGTCCCCGGACACAAAATAATTCACCCCTCCACTTT. It translates to CASSPRTQNNSPLHF.

There are a few counts of this clone. The gene calls are TRBV5-1 and TRBJ1-2; D is unresolved. Trimming left V 3 bases short and J 6 bases short, with 9 bases between. Germline assignment: CDR1 SGHRS and CDR2 YFSETQ. The CDR3 runs to 12 residues. The CDR3 DNA reads as TGCGCCAGCAGCTCCGATTCAAATGGCTACACCTTC. Translation gives CASSSDSNGYTF.

The V and J genes are TRBV25-1 and TRBJ1-4; the match to TRBD1 covers 7 bases. Germline V gene data show CDR1 as MGHDK and CDR2 as SYGVNS. The CDR3 covers 14 residues. The V gene end was trimmed by 6 bases and the J gene end by 7 bases; junction bases not matched to a gene: 8. CDR3 residues: CASRQTGRIEKLFF. CDR3 in DNA: TGTGCCAGCAGACAGACAGGGAGGATTGAAAAACTGTTTTTT.

The rearrangement joins TRBV27 to TRBJ2-1; D might be TRBD2 (6 bases). CDR3 length: 18 residues. Deletions cut 5 bases from V and 6 bases from J, with 26 bases between. Germline V gene lookup returns CDR1 MNHEY and CDR2 SMNVEV (reference sequence). CDR3 loop: CASSPMPLGSGAGNEQFF. The CDR3, as DNA: TGTGCCAGCAGTCCGATGCCCCTCGGTTCGGGAGCGGGCAATGAGCAGTTCTTC.

CDR3 region: CASSLDLDQPQHF. CDR3 coding DNA: TGTGCCAGCAGCTTAGATTTGGATCAGCCCCAGCATTTT. This chain connects TRBV11-2 to TRBJ1-5; no clear D gene. The CDR3 has 13 amino acids. From germline, CDR1 is SGHAT and CDR2 FQNNGV. Trimming took 0 bases from V and 5 from J, leaving 5 bases between them.

The chain has TRBV11-2 and TRBJ1-1; perhaps TRBD1 as D (6 bases). Germline CDR1 is SGHAT and CDR2 is FQNNGV. The CDR3 loop spans 15 amino acids. The germline V and J ends were trimmed by 5 bases and 0 bases, with 13 bases remaining between them. DNA of the CDR3: TGTGCCAGCAGCCTAGGGGGTGCCATGAACACTGAAGCTTTCTTT. Translation gives CASSLGGAMNTEAFF.

The CDR3 here is CASSFGPQKGSQPQHF. The CDR3 region has the DNA TGTGCCAGCAGTTTTGGACCGCAAAAAGGGAGTCAGCCCCAGCATTTT. The genes are TRBV6-5 and TRBJ1-5; unclear D gene. Trimming stripped 4 bases from V and 6 bases from J, with 19 bases between. Germline CDR1 reads MNHEY; CDR2 reads SVGAGI. The CDR3 runs 16 residues.

As regards this clone: One end of the junction varies from germline; a read error may be responsible. The chain carries TRBV5-1 and TRBJ2-5, with no clear D. Germline V gene sequence: CDR1 SGHRS, CDR2 YFSETQ. The CDR3 loop spans 12 amino acids. Written as DNA, the CDR3 is TGCGCCAGCAGCTTGGCAAGAGAGATCCAGTACTTC. Its translation is CASSLAREIQYF.